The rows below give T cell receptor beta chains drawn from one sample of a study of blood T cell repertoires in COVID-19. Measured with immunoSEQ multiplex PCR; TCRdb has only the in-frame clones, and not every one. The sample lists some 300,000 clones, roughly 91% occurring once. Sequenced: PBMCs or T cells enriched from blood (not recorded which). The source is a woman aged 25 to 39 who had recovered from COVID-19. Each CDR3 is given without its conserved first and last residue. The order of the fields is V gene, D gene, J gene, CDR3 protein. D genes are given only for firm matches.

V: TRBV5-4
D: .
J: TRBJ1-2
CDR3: ASRFQGTAPYGYT

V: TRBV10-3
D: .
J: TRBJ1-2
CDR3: AITWDTGYGYT

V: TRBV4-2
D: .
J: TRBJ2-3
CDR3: ASSQDERSTDTQY

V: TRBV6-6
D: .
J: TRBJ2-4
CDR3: ASSPQFRQARLIAKNIQY

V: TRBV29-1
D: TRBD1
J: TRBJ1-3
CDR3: SVAGQLSGNTIY

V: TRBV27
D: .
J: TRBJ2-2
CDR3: ASSLLGGVNTGELF

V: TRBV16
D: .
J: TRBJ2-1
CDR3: ASSQSRSSYNEQF

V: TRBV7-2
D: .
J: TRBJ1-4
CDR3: ASSLDRAEKLF

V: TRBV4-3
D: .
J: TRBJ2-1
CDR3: ASSQGLAYNEQF

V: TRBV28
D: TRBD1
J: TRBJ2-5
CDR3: ASSSGQDQETQY

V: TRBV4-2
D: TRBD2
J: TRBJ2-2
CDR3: ASSPGRGDTGELF

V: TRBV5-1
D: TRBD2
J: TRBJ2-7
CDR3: ASSPRTSGLSSYEQY

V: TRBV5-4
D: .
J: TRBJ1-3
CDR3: ASSSQTDSGNTIY

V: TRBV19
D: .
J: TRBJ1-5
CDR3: ASSIGGYSNQPQH

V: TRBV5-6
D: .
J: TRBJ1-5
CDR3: ASSLFLSPRDNQPQH

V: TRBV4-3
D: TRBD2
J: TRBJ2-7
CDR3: ASSRTTSGRWYEQY

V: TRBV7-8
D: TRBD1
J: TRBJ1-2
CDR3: ASSLDGGQAIGGYT

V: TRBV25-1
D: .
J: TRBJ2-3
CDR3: ASSEPPSSERTDTQY

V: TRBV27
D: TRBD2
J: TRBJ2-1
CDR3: ASTLAGGAYNEQF

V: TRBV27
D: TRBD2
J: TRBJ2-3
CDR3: ASSLSRGGRKTDTQY

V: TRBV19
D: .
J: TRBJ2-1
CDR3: AVRLGSSYNEQF

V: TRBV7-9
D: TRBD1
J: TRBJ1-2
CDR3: ASSSGQGAPGYT

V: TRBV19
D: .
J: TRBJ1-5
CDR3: ASTTRVNSNQPQH

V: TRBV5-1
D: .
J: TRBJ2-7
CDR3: ASSLGSGAVYEQY

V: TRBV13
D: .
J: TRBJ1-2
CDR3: ASSRQGTLPGGYGYT

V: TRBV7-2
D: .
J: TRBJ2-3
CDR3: ASSLSPSEADTQY

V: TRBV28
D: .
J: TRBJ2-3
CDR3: ASSLTAASDYGTDTQY

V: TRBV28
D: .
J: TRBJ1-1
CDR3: ASSLSHGVGNTEAF

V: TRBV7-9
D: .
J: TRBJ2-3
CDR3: ASSIDTSDTQY

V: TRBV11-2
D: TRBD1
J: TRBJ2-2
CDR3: ASSPTGGAGELF

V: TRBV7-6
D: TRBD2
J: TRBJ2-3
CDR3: ASSSYSGRGTDTQY

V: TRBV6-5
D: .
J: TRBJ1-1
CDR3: ASSLQGSYSDTEAF

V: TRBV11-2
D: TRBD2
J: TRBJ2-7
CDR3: ASSLVQGGYEQY

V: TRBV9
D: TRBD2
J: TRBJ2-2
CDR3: ASSERGLASNTGELF

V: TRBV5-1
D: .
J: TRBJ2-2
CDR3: ASSLQDPITGELF

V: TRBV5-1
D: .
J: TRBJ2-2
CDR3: ASSLGQTGELF

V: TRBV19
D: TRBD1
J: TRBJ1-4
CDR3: ASTQTDRQEKLF

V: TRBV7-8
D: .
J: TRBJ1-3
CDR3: ASSLRGTNSGNTIY

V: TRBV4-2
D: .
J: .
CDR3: ASSRPTGELF

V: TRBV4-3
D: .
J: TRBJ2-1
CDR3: ASSWTESSYNEQF

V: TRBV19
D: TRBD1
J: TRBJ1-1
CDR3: ASSTGQGGTEAF

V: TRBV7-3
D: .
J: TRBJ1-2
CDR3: ASSPKEGPGYT

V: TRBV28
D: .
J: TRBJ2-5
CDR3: ASSAPSVRETQY

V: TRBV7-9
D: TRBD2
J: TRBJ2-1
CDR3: ASSLSGGPLNEQF

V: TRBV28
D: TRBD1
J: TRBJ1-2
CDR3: ASSLLGGTANYGYT

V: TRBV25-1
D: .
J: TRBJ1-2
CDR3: ASSEWADNYGYT

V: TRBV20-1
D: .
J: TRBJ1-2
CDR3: SASNSRGYGYT

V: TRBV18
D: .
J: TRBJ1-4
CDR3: ASSPRGRNEKLF

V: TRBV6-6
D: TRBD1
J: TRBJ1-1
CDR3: ASSLRQGVPMNTEAF

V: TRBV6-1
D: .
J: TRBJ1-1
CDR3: ASSEVRGVGVTEAF

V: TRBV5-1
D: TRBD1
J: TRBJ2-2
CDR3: ASSLLGGGTGELF